This passage covers 26 T cell receptor beta chains from one sample sequenced in a study of blood T cells in healthy people across ages. Through a sample-barcoded 5' primer and a J-beta primer mix, a second PCR was run for about 6 to 11 cycles. TCRdb independently ran MiXCR on the 5' RACE reads; one entry per CDR3 protein. The sample holds 540,000 or so distinct CDR3 sequences, under 30% seen once. Separately, the same data were catalogued under a study of T cells of mothers and their children.

The sequenced material came from blood. The source is a boy aged 5-17 years in good health.

The chain joins TRBV7-2 to TRBJ2-1; D might be TRBD2 (5 bases). The CDR3 is 16 residues long. In germline, CDR1 is SGHTA, CDR2 FQGNSA. V lost 5 bases to trimming and J lost 2 bases, with 16 bases between them. Here the CDR3 DNA reads TGTGCCAGCAGCCCGCCCGAGGGCAGAACCTACAATGAGCAGTTCTTC. Protein: CASSPPEGRTYNEQFF.

Written as DNA, the CDR3 is TGCAGCGTTGACGGTGAGGGGCAGGTCTATGGCTACACCTTC. Translating gives CSVDGEGQVYGYTF. This rearrangement joins TRBV29-1 to TRBJ1-2; D may be TRBD1 (5 bases). Germline lookup yields CDR1 SQVTM and CDR2 ANQGSEA. The CDR3 totals 14 residues. V was trimmed by 3 bases and J by 4 bases, leaving 15 bases between them.

The rearrangement joins TRBV16 to TRBJ1-1; D not certain. Trimming removed 5 bases from V and 0 bases from J, with 10 bases in between. The CDR3 has 14 amino acids. In germline, CDR1 is KGHSY, CDR2 FQNENV. In DNA form, the CDR3 reads TGTGCCAGCAGCTGTTATGGGTTGAACACTGAAGCTTTCTTT. It yields the protein CASSCYGLNTEAFF.

This chain uses TRBV29-1 with TRBJ2-5; D may correspond to TRBD1 or TRBD2 (5 bases each). With the DNA end fitting TRBJ2-1 better, the J assignment may be wrong. Germline V gene sequence: CDR1 SQVTM, CDR2 ANQGSEA. The CDR3 extends over 10 amino acids. This CDR3 reads CSVEGRYQFF. The CDR3 DNA sequence: TGCAGCGTTGAGGGACGATACCAGTTCTTC.

This clonotype showed up just a few times. The chain joins TRBV7-8 to TRBJ2-5; 11 bases align to TRBD2. The length of the CDR3 is 16 residues. The V gene's germline CDR1 is SGHVS and CDR2 FQNEAQ. J was trimmed by 5 bases and V by 5 bases; bases with no gene match: 10. CDR3 in amino acids: CASSPTLAGGMETQYF. The CDR3 DNA reads as TGTGCCAGCAGCCCAACTCTAGCGGGAGGTATGGAGACCCAGTACTTC. Looking up the rest from reference TRBV7-8 and TRBJ2-5 gives the full variable domain: GAGVSQSPRYKVAKRGQDVALRCDPISGHVSLFWYQQALGQGPEFLTYFQNEAQLDKSGLPSDRFFAERPEGSVSTLKIQRTQQEDSAVYLCASSPTLAGGMETQYFGPGTRLLVL.

In its sample, this clonotype was seen a few times. The chain employs TRBV29-1 and TRBJ2-7; D unclear. V was trimmed by 4 bases and J by 1 base, leaving 11 bases between them. The CDR3 is 13 amino acids. Germline loops: CDR1 SQVTM, CDR2 ANQGSEA. CDR3 protein: CSVVSVGSYEQYF. CDR3 sequence (DNA): TGCAGCGTTGTCTCAGTGGGGTCCTACGAGCAGTACTTC.

The chain couples TRBV11-3 to TRBJ1-2, with D hard to call. CDR3 length: 13 amino acids. The V end was cut by 4 bases, the J end by 8 bases, with 14 bases between. Germline V gives CDR1 SGHNT, CDR2 YENEEA. CDR3 coding DNA: TGTGCCAGCAGCTCGGACGGTGGTCGGGGCTACACCTTC. It encodes CASSSDGGRGYTF.

This clonotype occurred a few times. V is TRBV29-1 and J is TRBJ2-5; the match to TRBD2 covers 16 bases. The ends lost 6 bases at V and 4 bases at J; junction bases unmatched: 11. Germline-derived CDR1 and CDR2 are SQVTM and ANQGSEA. The CDR3 loop spans 17 amino acids. CDR3 region: CSVHGTSGRGPRETQYF. The CDR3 DNA follows: TGCAGCGTCCACGGGACTAGCGGGAGGGGGCCGAGAGAGACCCAGTACTTC. The variable domain in full, with the rest retrieved from reference TRBV29-1 and TRBJ2-5, is SAVISQKPSRDICQRGTSLTIQCQVDSQVTMMFWYRQQPGQSLTLIATANQGSEATYESGFVIDKFPISRPNLTFSTLTVSNMSPEDSSIYLCSVHGTSGRGPRETQYFGPGTRLLVL.

This clonotype appeared a few times. J is TRBJ1-2 and V is TRBV7-2; 10 nucleotides align to TRBD1. V lost 5 bases and J lost 4; bases outside the gene matches: 10. This CDR3 contains 16 residues. Germline V gene lookup returns CDR1 SGHTA and CDR2 FQGNSA. The CDR3 region is CASSPRQGAFIYGYTF. The DNA of the CDR3 is TGTGCCAGCAGCCCTCGACAGGGGGCGTTTATCTATGGCTACACCTTC.

The chain links TRBV7-9 to TRBJ1-5, with D perhaps TRBD1 (6 bases). Germline lookup yields CDR1 SEHNR and CDR2 FQNEAQ (reference sequence). Trimming left V 2 bases short and J 3 bases short, with 8 bases between. The CDR3 has 14 amino acids. DNA for the CDR3: TGTGCCAGCAGCTTAACAGGGAACAATCAGCCCCAGCATTTT. Translation gives CASSLTGNNQPQHF. Complete variable domain (other parts from reference TRBV7-9 and TRBJ1-5): DTGVSQNPRHKITKRGQNVTFRCDPISEHNRLYWYRQTLGQGPEFLTYFQNEAQLEKSRLLSDRFSAERPKGSFSTLEIQRTEQGDSAMYLCASSLTGNNQPQHFGDGTRLSIL.

V gene TRBV20-1 combines with J gene TRBJ2-1; TRBD2 aligns across 12 bases. The CDR3 contains 14 residues. The V gene's germline CDR1 is DFQATT and CDR2 SNEGSKA (reference sequence). Germline trimming cut 8 bases from V and 7 bases from J; bases unmatched to any gene: 9. CDR3 in amino acids: CSLPSTSGRNEQFF. The CDR3 nucleotides read TGCAGTTTACCCTCTACTAGCGGGAGGAATGAGCAGTTCTTC.

The V gene is TRBV4-2, the J gene TRBJ2-2; D is ambiguous. Trimming stripped 1 base from V and 3 bases from J, with 9 bases between. Germline values: CDR1 LGHNA, CDR2 YNFKEQ. The CDR3 sequence is 15 residues long. CDR3: CASSQGVGDTGELFF. The DNA of the CDR3 is TGTGCCAGCAGCCAAGGCGTAGGAGACACCGGGGAGCTGTTTTTT.

A note on this clonotype: At one boundary the junction diverges from the germline segment, which might be a read error. J is TRBJ2-5 and V is TRBV14; D call uncertain. This CDR3 contains 9 residues. From germline, CDR1 is SGHDN and CDR2 FVKESK. The CDR3 bases are TGTGCCAGCAGCCAAAGCAAGTTCTTC. Encoded protein: CASSQSKFF.

The chain combines TRBV5-1 with TRBJ2-7; 9 positions match TRBD1. Germline values: CDR1 SGHRS, CDR2 YFSETQ. The CDR3 has 15 amino acids. The V and J ends lost 4 bases and 3 bases, in that order; junction bases with no gene match: 8. In DNA, the CDR3 is TGCGCCAGCAGCACCGACAGGGGGAGCTTCTACGAGCAGTACTTC. This translates into CASSTDRGSFYEQYF. Full variable domain (outside the CDR3, taken from reference TRBV5-1 and TRBJ2-7): KAGVTQTPRYLIKTRGQQVTLSCSPISGHRSVSWYQQTPGQGLQFLFEYFSETQRNKGNFPGRFSGRQFSNSRSEMNVSTLELGDSALYLCASSTDRGSFYEQYFGPGTRLTVT.

The CDR3 nucleotides read TGTGCCAGCAGTTCTGGGGGTTGGAGGTCGGCTTTCTTT. Its protein is CASSSGGWRSAFF. The chain carries TRBV28 and TRBJ1-1; possibly TRBD1 for D (5 bases). Germline values: CDR1 MDHEN, CDR2 SYDVKM. The CDR3 spans 13 residues. Trimming removed 4 bases at V and 11 bases at J, with 17 bases between. The variable domain in full, completed from reference TRBV28 and TRBJ1-1, reads DVKVTQSSRYLVKRTGEKVFLECVQDMDHENMFWYRQDPGLGLRLIYFSYDVKMKEKGDIPEGYSVSREKKERFSLILESASTNQTSMYLCASSSGGWRSAFFGQGTRLTVV.

This clonotype came up a few times. This chain links TRBV28 with TRBJ1-1; D gene unclear. The CDR3 length is 15 residues. V was pared by 5 bases and J by 0 bases, with 13 bases between. Looked up from germline, CDR1 is MDHEN and CDR2 is SYDVKM. DNA of the CDR3: TGTGCCAGCAGTCTCCGGGCCCCCTTGAACACTGAAGCTTTCTTT. Translation: CASSLRAPLNTEAFF.

The genes are TRBV5-1 and TRBJ1-2; D possibly corresponds to TRBD1 (5 bases). With 4 bases removed from V and 8 bases from J, the gap between germline ends came to 18 bases. Germline CDR1 SGHRS, CDR2 YFSETQ. CDR3 length: 14 amino acids. CDR3 in amino acids: CASSPTDGGTGYTF. CDR3 nucleotide sequence: TGCGCCAGCAGCCCCACTGATGGGGGAACGGGCTACACCTTC.

This clonotype was seen only a few times. The genes are TRBV4-2 and TRBJ2-7, with 8 bases identical to TRBD1. Germline trimming cut 0 bases from V and 3 bases from J; bases unmatched to any gene: 1. This CDR3 is built from 14 residues. Germline CDR1 and CDR2: LGHNA and YNFKEQ. DNA of the CDR3: TGTGCCAGCAGCCAAGATGACAGGGGCTACGAGCAGTACTTC. It encodes CASSQDDRGYEQYF.

This clonotype was seen a few times. This chain uses TRBV4-3 with TRBJ2-1; D possibly corresponds to TRBD1 (5 bases). The germline V gene encodes CDR1 LGHNA and CDR2 YSLEER. Trimming left V 3 bases short and J 0 bases short, with 12 bases between. The CDR3 contains 16 residues. CDR3 bases: TGCGCCAGCAGCCAGCAGGGTAGCCTCTCCTACAATGAGCAGTTCTTC. Its translation: CASSQQGSLSYNEQFF.

V and J are TRBV7-2 and TRBJ2-3; TRBD2 matches 12 bases. CDR3 length: 17 amino acids. Germline values: CDR1 SGHTA, CDR2 FQGNSA. V shed 0 bases, J shed 6 bases, and the junction held 7 bases outside the gene matches. CDR3 sequence reads: CASSLAHLAGGSDTQYF. In nucleotides, the CDR3 is TGTGCCAGCAGCTTAGCGCACCTAGCGGGGGGGAGCGATACGCAGTATTTT.

This clonotype came up a few times. The V gene is TRBV10-3, the J gene TRBJ2-3; D is perhaps TRBD1 (5 bases). CDR3 length: 11 amino acids. The V gene's germline CDR1 is ENHRY and CDR2 SYGVKD. Deletions cut 4 bases from V and 9 bases from J, with 8 bases between. CDR3 DNA sequence: TGTGCCATCAGTGGGGGCTCGACGCAGTATTTT. Its translation: CAISGGSTQYF.

This clonotype was observed many times. The chain is built from TRBV28 and TRBJ2-5, with D perhaps matching TRBD1 (5 bases). The V gene lost 8 bases and the J gene lost 1 base, with 14 bases spanning the gap. CDR3 length equals 14 residues. Germline V CDR1 and CDR2: MDHEN, SYDVKM. The CDR3 spells CASSPGILQETQYF. CDR3 coding DNA: TGTGCCAGCTCCCCAGGGATACTCCAAGAGACCCAGTACTTC.

This chain uses TRBV27 with TRBJ2-7; 8 bases match TRBD1. CDR3 length equals 14 residues. The J segment lost 3 bases and the V segment lost 8 bases, leaving 9 bases of the junction unmatched. Per germline, CDR1 MNHEY and CDR2 SMNVEV (reference sequence). CDR3 loop: CASGDRQGRYEQYF. The DNA of the CDR3 is TGTGCCAGCGGTGACCGACAGGGGCGCTACGAGCAGTACTTC.

On this clonotype itself: At one of its ends the junction is not consistent with the germline gene, which may arise from a read error. The V call is TRBV28, the J call TRBJ1-4; D not certain. Germline CDR1 MDHEN, CDR2 SYDVKM. The CDR3 is 14 amino acids. CDR3 amino acids: CASMETTSNEKLFF. CDR3 DNA: TGCGCCAGCATGGAGACAACTAGTAATGAAAAACTGTTTTTT. The variable domain in full, with the rest retrieved from reference TRBV28 and TRBJ1-4, is DVKVTQSSRYLVKRTGEKVFLECVQDMDHENMFWYRQDPGLGLRLIYFSYDVKMKEKGDIPEGYSVSREKKERFSLILESASTNQTSMYLCASMETTSNEKLFFGSGTQLSVL.

V usage is TRBV18 and J usage is TRBJ2-7; maybe TRBD2 (5 bases). The CDR3 length is 13 residues. The V end lost 2 bases, the J end lost 5 bases, and 10 bases lay between the germline ends. Germline CDR1 is KGHSH and CDR2 is LQKENI. CDR3 DNA sequence: TGTGCCAGCTCACCAGGTCGTAGCGACGAGCAGTACTTC. Its protein is CASSPGRSDEQYF.

This clonotype was seen at least ten times. The rearrangement uses TRBV6-4 and TRBJ2-3; weak D call: TRBD1 (5 bases). CDR1 and CDR2 (germline): MRHNA, SNTAGT. V was trimmed by 2 bases and J by 2 bases, leaving 14 bases between them. The CDR3 length is 16 residues. The chain's CDR3 is CASSDSRLGDTDTQYF. CDR3 bases: TGTGCCAGCAGTGACAGTAGGTTAGGGGACACAGATACGCAGTATTTT.